The rows below give T cell receptor beta chains drawn from one sample of a study of T-cell reconstitution after alpha-beta-depleted transplantation in children. TCRdb re-called the PCR reads through MiXCR, storing one row per CDR3 protein. The table lists approximately 31,000 distinct CDR3 sequences, 5% to 7% of them singletons. The material was peripheral blood, obtained 60 days after TCRalphabeta/CD19-depleted stem cell transplant. All receptors derive from a child under three years old who had a stem cell transplant for acute myeloid leukemia, so the T cells may come from the graft donor. CDR3s include the opening cysteine and the closing phenylalanine or tryptophan. A D gene is named only where the DNA matches it firmly. Only part of the rows carry a size: once, few, many, or a class if the clone is expanded.

TRBV28	TRBD1	TRBJ2-7	many	TGTGCCAGCAGTTTAACGGACAGGGGAGGGGACGAGCAGTACTTC	CASSLTDRGGDEQYF
TRBV5-6	TRBD1	TRBJ2-3	many	TGTGCCAGCAGCTTGGCAACCAGGGGGGATACGCAGTATTTT	CASSLATRGDTQYF
TRBV5-1	TRBD2	TRBJ2-1	many	TGCGCCAGCAGCTTGGGGACTAGTTTAGAGCAGTTCTTC	CASSLGTSLEQFF
TRBV6-2/TRBV6-3	TRBD2	TRBJ2-5	many	TGTGCCAGCAGTTACTCGGGACTAGCGGGAGCAGAGACCCAGTACTTC	CASSYSGLAGAETQYF
TRBV7-2	.	TRBJ2-7	many	TGTGCCAGCAGCTTGTCAAGGACTGTTCCCTACGAGCAGTACTTC	CASSLSRTVPYEQYF
TRBV4-1	TRBD1	TRBJ1-5	many	TGCGCCAGCAGCCAGGACAGGGGCAATCAGCCCCAGCATTTT	CASSQDRGNQPQHF
TRBV6-5	.	TRBJ1-1	many	TGTGCCAGCAGTTACCTCGGTGATGGGGACACTGAAGCTTTCTTT	CASSYLGDGDTEAFF
TRBV7-3	TRBD1	TRBJ2-7	many	TGTGCCAGCAGCCTTAACCCGGACAGGCCCTACGAGCAGTACTTC	CASSLNPDRPYEQYF
TRBV9	.	TRBJ2-1	many	TGTGCCAGCAGCGCTCGGAGGCGGCAGGAGCAGTTCTTC	CASSARRRQEQFF
TRBV9	.	TRBJ2-2	many	TGTGCCAGCAGCGACGGGGGGCTAAGGGAGCTGTTTTTT	CASSDGGLRELFF
TRBV5-4	.	TRBJ2-5	many	TGTGCCAGCAGCTTGGCTCAGGTTGGGGAGACCCAGTACTTC	CASSLAQVGETQYF
TRBV5-1	.	TRBJ1-3	many	TGCGCCAGCAGCTTGGTAGCGGGCTTTACTGGAAACACCATATATTTT	CASSLVAGFTGNTIYF
TRBV6-2/TRBV6-3	TRBD1	TRBJ2-7	many	TGTGCCAGCGGTGAACAGGGGTTCAACGAGCAGTACTTC	CASGEQGFNEQYF
TRBV11-2	TRBD1	TRBJ2-7	many	TGTGCCAGCAGATTCCGTTCCGGGACAGTAAGTTACGAGCAGTACTTC	CASRFRSGTVSYEQYF
TRBV6-5	TRBD2	TRBJ2-5	few	TGTGCCAGCAGTTACTCGTCTAGCGGGGGGCAAGAGACCCAGTACTTC	CASSYSSSGGQETQYF
TRBV12-3/TRBV12-4	.	TRBJ2-1	.	TGTGCCATCTGCCCGGGGGCCCTTCCTAGAGCCTTAGTCAATGAGCAGTTCTTC	CAICPGALPRALVNEQFF
TRBV20-1	.	TRBJ2-1	many	TGCAGTGCGAAAATAGCGAGCTTCATTGATGTCTTC	CSAKIASFIDVF
TRBV12-3/TRBV12-4	.	TRBJ1-5	many	TGTGCCAGCAGACCTCAGGGGAAAAGGCAGCCCCAGCATTTT	CASRPQGKRQPQHF
TRBV4-3	TRBD2	TRBJ2-5	many	TGCGCCAGCAGCCAAGAAGAAACGGGAGGGCAAGAGACCCAGTACTTC	CASSQEETGGQETQYF
TRBV7-8	TRBD2	TRBJ2-7	many	TGTGCCAGCAGCCCGGTTAGGTTAGCGGGGTCAAGGAGGGAGCAGTACTTC	CASSPVRLAGSRREQYF
TRBV9	.	TRBJ2-5	many	TGTGCCAGCAGCCGGGAGAGAGAGACCCAGTACTTC	CASSRERETQYF
TRBV4-2	.	TRBJ2-5	many	TGTGCCAGCAGCCAAAAGGGAGGCAGGCGTCAAGAGACCCAGTACTTC	CASSQKGGRRQETQYF
TRBV7-9	.	TRBJ1-4	.	TGTGCCAGCAGCTTTGAAGGGGGGGAACTGTTTTTT	CASSFEGGELFF
TRBV7-6	.	TRBJ2-1	many	TGTGCCAGCAGCTTAGATGACAGTGTTAACAATGAGCAGTTCTTC	CASSLDDSVNNEQFF
TRBV4-3	.	TRBJ2-5	many	TGCGCCAGCAGCCAAGTCCCGGAGGGGAGAGAGACCCAGTACTTC	CASSQVPEGRETQYF
TRBV7-9	.	TRBJ1-2	many	TGTGCCAGCAGCCGTCCCGCCCCGGGAGCTAACTATGGCTACACCTTC	CASSRPAPGANYGYTF
TRBV6-5	.	TRBJ2-1	many	TGTGCCAGCAGTTACTCTGACCCTATGTACAATGAGCAGTTCTTC	CASSYSDPMYNEQFF
TRBV7-2	TRBD1	TRBJ1-2	many	TGTGCCAGCAGCAGCCGGGACAGTAACTATGGCTACACCTTC	CASSSRDSNYGYTF
TRBV7-2	.	TRBJ2-3	many	TGTGCCAGCACCCTGGGGGTTCTTAGCACAGATACGCAGTATTTT	CASTLGVLSTDTQYF
TRBV6-2/TRBV6-3	TRBD1	TRBJ1-2	many	TGTGCCAGCAGTTACCCGGACAGGTACTACACCTTC	CASSYPDRYYTF
TRBV5-6	TRBD1	TRBJ2-1	many	TGTGCCAGCAGCTTGGACAGGGGCGCCTACAATGAGCAGTTCTTC	CASSLDRGAYNEQFF
TRBV5-1	.	TRBJ1-2	many	TGCGCCAGCAGCTTGGGGTTCGGGGGCGGCGGCGGCTACACCTTC	CASSLGFGGGGGYTF
TRBV10-3	TRBD2	TRBJ2-5	many	TGTGCCATCAGTGGGAGTAGCGGGAGTGGAGAGACCCAGTACTTC	CAISGSSGSGETQYF
TRBV5-1	TRBD1	TRBJ1-5	many	TGCGCCAGCAGGCTTCTTCCAGACAGGGAGAATCAGCCCCAGCATTTT	CASRLLPDRENQPQHF
TRBV7-9	.	TRBJ2-6	many	TGTGCCAGCAGCTTAGCGCGGGGTTACGGGGCCAACGTCCTGACTTTC	CASSLARGYGANVLTF
TRBV10-3	.	TRBJ1-2	many	TGCGTTACTTTAGACACTGCTAACTATGGCTACACCTTC	CVTLDTANYGYTF
TRBV5-4	.	TRBJ2-7	.	TGTGCCAGCAGCTTCCTGGGCTCCTACGAGCAGTACTTC	CASSFLGSYEQYF
TRBV28	.	TRBJ2-7	many	TGTGCCAGCAGTTTATTCACCCCGGGGACTTACTTAGTCTACGAGCAGTACTTC	CASSLFTPGTYLVYEQYF
TRBV6-5	TRBD2	TRBJ2-3	many	TGTGCCAGCAGGGATAGCGGGAGCCCAGATACGCAGTATTTT	CASRDSGSPDTQYF
TRBV19	.	TRBJ1-1	many	TGTGCCAGTAGTATCCCCCAGGGGAACACTGAAGCTTTCTTT	CASSIPQGNTEAFF
TRBV4-3	.	TRBJ2-5	many	TGCGCCAGCAGCCAAGATAAGAGGGGACCGTACCAAGAGACCCAGTACTTC	CASSQDKRGPYQETQYF
TRBV27	.	TRBJ1-2	many	TGTGCCAGCAGCCTGAGAGGGGACTCCGGGGCGTATGGCTACACCTTC	CASSLRGDSGAYGYTF
TRBV7-2	.	TRBJ2-7	many	TGTGCCAGCAGCTTGGGGGTTACCTACGAGCAGTACTTC	CASSLGVTYEQYF
TRBV12-1	.	TRBJ2-7	many	TGTGCCAGCAGCCCCCGCGCCCATCGGACGGGAGACCGATGGGAGCAGTACTTC	CASSPRAHRTGDRWEQYF
TRBV5-1	.	TRBJ2-3	many	TGCGCCAGCAGCTTTGGGGGTGATACGCAGTATTTT	CASSFGGDTQYF
TRBV21-1	.	TRBJ2-7	many	TGTGCCAACACCGCACAATACGAGCAGTACTTC	CANTAQYEQYF
TRBV12-3/TRBV12-4	.	TRBJ1-5	few	TGTGCCAGCAGTTTCAGTCAGGAACAGCCCCAGCATTTT	CASSFSQEQPQHF
TRBV12-3/TRBV12-4	.	TRBJ2-2	many	TGTGCCAGCTGGGGAACGAACACCGGGGAGCTGTTTTTT	CASWGTNTGELFF
TRBV7-6	.	TRBJ2-2	many	TGTGCCAGCAGCTTCGTACTAGCCTCGAACACCGGGGAGCTGTTTTTT	CASSFVLASNTGELFF
TRBV20-1	TRBD2	TRBJ2-1	many	TGCAGCCCCTCGGGGGGCTCCTACAATGAGCAGTTCTTC	CSPSGGSYNEQFF
TRBV29-1	.	TRBJ2-1	many	TGCAGCGTTAGTCAGAGCTCCTACAATGAGCAGTTCTTC	CSVSQSSYNEQFF
TRBV4-2	.	TRBJ2-7	many	TGTGCCAGCAGCCAAGTAGGACATACCTACTCCTACGAGCAGTACTTC	CASSQVGHTYSYEQYF
TRBV10-3	TRBD2	TRBJ2-1	many	TGTGCCATCAGGGTGGGAGTCCATCGGGAGGGCAATGAGCAGTTCTTC	CAIRVGVHREGNEQFF
TRBV7-9	.	TRBJ2-3	many	TGTGCCAGCAGCCTCTGGACCAGCGTCACCACAGATACGCAGTATTTT	CASSLWTSVTTDTQYF
TRBV4-3	.	TRBJ2-7	many	TGCGCCAGCAGCCAAGATCCAGGCTTCCACTACGAGCAGTACTTC	CASSQDPGFHYEQYF
TRBV29-1	.	TRBJ2-1	.	TGCAGCATCTACAATGGCAATGAGCAGTTCTTC	CSIYNGNEQFF